These T cell receptor beta chains were read from a single sample in a study of T cell responses to AZD1222 COVID-19 vaccine. Here immunoSEQ multiplex PCR was the method, and the copy in TCRdb shows in-frame clones only, minus some. The data contain some 190,000 clones, about 89% of them seen just once; the ten biggest clones take up 1.5% to 2%. The material was peripheral blood, obtained 28 days after the second AZD1222 dose. The receptors here all came from an adult who received the AZD1222 COVID-19 vaccine. The CDR3 runs from the conserved cysteine through the conserved F or W. A D gene is named only where the DNA matches it firmly. Clone size is given for some rows only: seen once, a few or many times, or a class if the clone is expanded.

-	TRBJ2-7	TRBV2	-	CASSREGYEQYF	TGTGCCAGCAGTCGAGAAGGCTACGAGCAGTACTTC
TRBD1	TRBJ2-1	TRBV24-1	-	CATSDSGTATDNEQFF	TGTGCCACCAGTGATTCCGGGACAGCGACTGACAATGAGCAGTTCTTC
TRBD1	TRBJ2-7	TRBV7-8	-	CASSLGLDRVPYEQYF	TGTGCCAGCAGCTTAGGGCTAGACAGGGTCCCCTACGAGCAGTACTTC
-	TRBJ1-1	TRBV19	-	CASSPTNTGNTEAFF	TGTGCCAGTAGTCCTACAAATACCGGGAACACTGAAGCTTTCTTT
-	TRBJ2-3	TRBV5-1	-	CASSRGSNTQYF	TGCGCCAGCAGCCGGGGGTCAAATACGCAGTATTTT
-	TRBJ2-3	TRBV7-9	-	CASSLAGATDTQYF	TGTGCCAGCAGCTTAGCGGGAGCCACAGATACGCAGTATTTT
-	TRBJ2-5	TRBV11-2	-	CASSSSWRQETQYF	TGTGCCAGCAGCTCCAGTTGGAGGCAAGAGACCCAGTACTTC
-	TRBJ1-2	TRBV5-1	-	CASSLGSGTGYTF	TGCGCCAGCAGCTTGGGGTCCGGGACTGGCTACACCTTC
TRBD1	TRBJ1-2	TRBV10-3	-	CAISDLGTGHYGYTF	TGTGCCATCAGTGATCTAGGGACAGGGCACTATGGCTACACCTTC
-	TRBJ1-4	TRBV6-5	-	CASSLGRGKLFF	TGTGCCAGCAGCCTTGGTCGGGGGAAACTGTTTTTT
TRBD2	TRBJ2-7	TRBV6-5	-	CASRSGAGGPFEQYF	TGTGCCAGCAGGTCCGGCGCGGGAGGGCCCTTCGAGCAGTACTTC
TRBD1	TRBJ2-3	TRBV7-9	-	CASSGQGYTDTQYF	TGTGCCAGCAGCGGACAGGGTTACACAGATACGCAGTATTTT
TRBD2	TRBJ2-1	TRBV7-8	-	CASSLWKTSGMGNEQFF	TGTGCCAGCAGCTTATGGAAGACTAGCGGGATGGGCAATGAGCAGTTCTTC
TRBD1	TRBJ2-7	TRBV5-1	once	CASSFGQVAYEQYF	TGCGCCAGCAGCTTCGGACAGGTCGCCTACGAGCAGTACTTC
-	TRBJ1-1	TRBV12-3/TRBV12-4	few	CASSHRVNTEAFF	TGTGCCAGCAGCCACAGGGTGAACACTGAAGCTTTCTTT
TRBD1	TRBJ1-4	TRBV2	once	CASSRTGAAEKLFF	TGTGCCAGCAGCCGGACAGGGGCGGCTGAAAAACTGTTTTTT
TRBD2	TRBJ2-7	TRBV6-5	-	CASRYTGLGAYEQYF	TGTGCCAGCAGATACACTGGACTAGGGGCCTACGAGCAGTACTTC
-	TRBJ2-1	TRBV11-2	-	CASSLNGYPILRQFF	TGTGCCAGCAGCTTAAATGGCTACCCCATCTTGAGGCAGTTCTTC
-	TRBJ2-5	TRBV18	-	CASSPRFKETQYF	TGTGCCAGCTCACCTCGGTTTAAAGAGACCCAGTACTTC
-	TRBJ1-2	TRBV4-2	-	CASSQDSGDIWGGGYTF	TGTGCCAGCAGCCAAGATTCGGGCGACATTTGGGGAGGAGGCTACACCTTC
-	TRBJ1-1	TRBV30	-	CAWSPGQYKNTEAFF	TGTGCCTGGAGTCCCGGACAGTATAAGAACACTGAAGCTTTCTTT
-	TRBJ2-2	TRBV19	-	CASMIRGSKARELFF	TGTGCCAGTATGATAAGGGGCTCCAAGGCTCGGGAGCTGTTTTTT
-	TRBJ2-7	TRBV27	-	CASRPPGQPYEQYF	TGTGCCAGCAGGCCACCGGGACAACCCTACGAGCAGTACTTC
-	TRBJ2-1	TRBV6-4	few	CASSDSGAPYNEQFF	TGTGCCAGCAGTGACTCAGGGGCCCCATACAATGAGCAGTTCTTC
TRBD2	TRBJ2-3	TRBV19	-	CACQRGQSTDTQYF	TGTGCCTGTCAGCGGGGGCAGAGCACAGATACGCAGTATTTT
-	TRBJ1-5	TRBV19	-	CASSGTRVGQPQHF	TGTGCCAGTAGTGGTACGAGGGTGGGTCAGCCCCAGCATTTT
-	TRBJ2-7	TRBV4-1	-	CASSQDTRDSFYEQYF	TGCGCCAGCAGCCAAGATACGCGGGACTCTTTCTACGAGCAGTACTTC
TRBD2	TRBJ2-5	TRBV4-2	-	CASSQDGVREEAQYF	TGTGCCAGCAGCCAAGATGGGGTGCGGGAGGAGGCCCAGTACTTC
TRBD1	TRBJ1-1	TRBV19	-	CASSRDRDTEAFF	TGTGCCAGTAGTCGGGACAGGGACACTGAAGCTTTCTTT
-	TRBJ2-1	TRBV5-1	-	CASRPDRSEQFF	TGCGCCAGCAGACCCGACAGGTCTGAGCAGTTCTTC
TRBD2	TRBJ2-3	TRBV3-1/TRBV3-2	-	CASSQGRLAGGPRDTQYF	TGTGCCAGCAGCCAAGGACGGCTAGCGGGAGGGCCGAGAGATACGCAGTATTTT
-	TRBJ2-7	TRBV7-2	once	CASSLFWGPGYEQYF	TGTGCCAGCAGCTTATTTTGGGGCCCCGGCTACGAGCAGTACTTC
-	TRBJ1-4	TRBV5-1	-	CASSSSGANEKLFF	TGCGCCAGCAGCTCTTCAGGGGCAAATGAAAAACTGTTTTTT
-	TRBJ1-1	TRBV7-3	once	CASSLGGLNTEAFF	TGTGCCAGCAGCTTGGGCGGGCTGAACACTGAAGCTTTCTTT
-	TRBJ2-5	TRBV6-2/TRBV6-3	-	CASSPDLAQYF	TGTGCCAGCAGTCCGGATCTAGCCCAGTACTTC